One and the same sample provided the 22 T cell receptor beta chains below, sequenced in a study of vaccination effects on CD4 cells after COVID-19. The antigens of these receptors remain unknown. Clones were read by immunoSEQ multiplex PCR, and TCRdb kept only the in-frame ones, dropping some. The table lists 65,000 to 75,000 clones, around two thirds of them singletons, with under 2% in the top ten. Antigen-specific CD4+ T cells were first expanded with viral peptide pools by the ViraFEST assay and only then sequenced. Scientists isolated CD4+ T cells after a roughly ten-day culture period ended. Each participant was administered two doses of either the BNT162b2 or the mRNA-1273 vaccine. This specimen consisted of CD4+ T cells from PBMCs cultured with HCoV-229E spike peptides, obtained after COVID-19 vaccination. The source is a human donor who received a COVID-19 vaccine.

J is TRBJ1-3 and V is TRBV6-5, with no clear D. V lost 0 bases and J lost 8, with 8 bases in between. In germline, CDR1 is MNHEY, CDR2 SVGAGI. This CDR3 comprises 13 residues. The CDR3 sequence is CASSYSRWDTIYF. The CDR3 DNA reads TGTGCCAGCAGTTACTCTCGTTGGGACACCATATATTTT.

This clone has more than one count but fewer than ten. The chain uses TRBV19 and TRBJ1-1; D remains unclear. The CDR3 totals 11 residues. Germline CDR1 reads LNHDA; CDR2 reads SQIVND (reference sequence). V lost 3 bases and J lost 7, with 6 bases in between. In DNA form, the CDR3 reads TGTGCCAGTAGTATGCGTGATGAAGCTTTCTTT. It translates to CASSMRDEAFF.

The gene calls are TRBV30 and TRBJ1-4; D not certain. Trimming left V 5 bases short and J 3 bases short, with 10 bases between. CDR1 and CDR2 (germline): GTSNPN, SVGIG (reference sequence). The CDR3 runs 13 residues. The CDR3 DNA is TGTGCCTGGCAGGCGGCGGCTAATGAAAAACTGTTTTTT. Its translation is CAWQAAANEKLFF. Complete variable domain (other parts from reference TRBV30 and TRBJ1-4): SQTIHQWPATLVQPVGSPLSLECTVEGTSNPNLYWYRQAAGRGLQLLFYSVGIGQISSEVPQNLSASRPQDRQFILSSKKLLLSDSGFYLCAWQAAANEKLFFGSGTQLSVL.

The CDR3 DNA reads TGTGCCAGCAGCCAAGATAGGTGGCCCGGCAGGACTGAAGCTTTCTTT. It codes for CASSQDRWPGRTEAFF. The chain uses TRBV14 and TRBJ1-1; D uncertain. This CDR3 is 16 amino acids long. V gave up 0 bases and J gave up 5 bases, with 16 bases separating them. From germline, CDR1 is SGHDN and CDR2 FVKESK.

This chain links TRBV30 with TRBJ1-6; D is unresolved. The CDR3 length is 14 residues. Germline lookup yields CDR1 GTSNPN and CDR2 SVGIG (reference sequence). V was clipped by 8 bases and J by 11 bases, with 22 bases between them. CDR3 in amino acids: CAGSRGPAITPLHF. The CDR3 DNA reads TGTGCCGGATCGCGAGGACCGGCAATAACACCCCTCCACTTT.

The rearrangement links TRBV6-5 to TRBJ1-2; TRBD1 is a possible D gene (5 bases). Germline V CDR1 and CDR2: MNHEY, SVGAGI. The CDR3 extends over 15 amino acids. V lost 2 bases to trimming and J lost 6 bases, with 16 bases between them. The CDR3 nucleotides read TGTGCCAGCAGTTACGGCGGTGGGGGTTCAAATGGCTACACCTTC. Translating gives CASSYGGGGSNGYTF.

The rearrangement links TRBV5-6 to TRBJ1-2, with D possibly matching TRBD1 (6 bases). There are 14 residues in the CDR3. V lost 4 bases, J lost 4 bases, and 14 bases lay in between. In germline, CDR1 is SGHDT, CDR2 YYEEEE. For the CDR3, the DNA is TGTGCCAGCAGCCCAAGTGGACAGCCCTATGGCTACACCTTC. Its protein product is CASSPSGQPYGYTF.

This chain connects TRBV7-2 to TRBJ2-5; TRBD2 matches 11 bases. CDR3 length equals 16 residues. The trim removed 5 bases at V and 5 bases at J, leaving 10 bases unmatched. Per germline, CDR1 SGHTA and CDR2 FQGNSA. CDR3: CASSAQTSGVGETQYF. CDR3 DNA: TGTGCCAGCAGCGCTCAGACTAGCGGGGTTGGTGAGACCCAGTACTTC.

This chain joins TRBV28 and TRBJ1-1, with unresolved D. The CDR3 runs to 13 residues. Trimming stripped 0 bases from V and 1 base from J, with 3 bases between. Germline V gives CDR1 MDHEN, CDR2 SYDVKM. The CDR3 sequence is CASSLWGNTEAFF. The CDR3 region has the DNA TGTGCCAGCAGTTTATGGGGGAACACTGAAGCTTTCTTT.

The V call is TRBV24-1, the J call TRBJ2-3; possibly TRBD1 for D (6 bases). Germline loops: CDR1 KGHDR, CDR2 SFDVKD. Trimming took off 4 bases at V and 3 bases at J, with 19 bases between the two ends. The CDR3 runs to 17 residues. The DNA for the CDR3 is TGTGCCACCAGTGAGCAGCAAGGGGGTACTGCTACAGATACGCAGTATTTT. This codes for CATSEQQGGTATDTQYF.

The chain uses TRBV5-1 and TRBJ2-3; 7 bases align to TRBD2. J lost 5 bases, V lost 2 bases, and 5 bases had no gene match. The germline CDR1 and CDR2 sequences are SGHRS and YFSETQ. CDR3 length equals 14 residues. The CDR3 nucleotides are TGCGCCAGCAGCTTCGGGCTAGCGGTAGATACGCAGTATTTT. It is translated as CASSFGLAVDTQYF. Full variable domain (missing parts from reference TRBV5-1 and TRBJ2-3): KAGVTQTPRYLIKTRGQQVTLSCSPISGHRSVSWYQQTPGQGLQFLFEYFSETQRNKGNFPGRFSGRQFSNSRSEMNVSTLELGDSALYLCASSFGLAVDTQYFGPGTRLTVL.

The rearrangement links TRBV15 to TRBJ2-1; the D gene is possibly TRBD2 (5 bases). Germline values: CDR1 LNHNV, CDR2 YYDKDF (reference sequence). Trimming pared 0 bases from V and 10 bases from J, leaving 10 bases between. CDR3 length equals 13 residues. CDR3 coding DNA: TGTGCCACCAGCAGAGATCTCGAGGGCGAGCAGTTCTTC. Translation: CATSRDLEGEQFF.

This chain connects TRBV3-1 (or the pseudogene TRBV3-2) to TRBJ1-5; TRBD1 might be the D (5 bases). Germline lookup yields CDR1 LGHDT and CDR2 YNNKEL (reference sequence). V shed 4 bases and J shed 6 bases, with 19 bases lying between them. The CDR3 covers 16 residues. The CDR3 is CASSPRQCRSRQPQHF. CDR3 coding DNA: TGTGCCAGCAGCCCTCGACAGTGCAGGAGTCGTCAGCCCCAGCATTTT.

This clone was seen just once. V gene TRBV27 combines with J gene TRBJ2-3; tentative D call: TRBD2 (5 bases). This CDR3 region has 16 residues. Deletions cut 4 bases from V and 0 bases from J, with 14 bases between. Germline-derived CDR1 and CDR2 are MNHEY and SMNVEV (reference sequence). This CDR3 is CASSSWTGTSTDTQYF. The CDR3 DNA sequence: TGTGCCAGCAGTTCCTGGACTGGAACTAGCACAGATACGCAGTATTTT.

The rearrangement links TRBV5-3 to TRBJ1-2; no definite D call. TRBV5-3 is an ORF; its function is uncertain. The V end lost 2 bases, the J end lost 2 bases, and 16 bases lay between the germline ends. The CDR3 loop spans 16 amino acids. The chain's CDR3 is CARSFPPGAPNYGYTF. The DNA of the CDR3 is TGTGCCAGAAGCTTTCCCCCCGGAGCGCCGAACTATGGCTACACCTTC.

This clone has just one count. This rearrangement joins TRBV5-4 to TRBJ2-1, with D unresolved. Germline V gene lookup returns CDR1 SGHNT and CDR2 YYREEE (reference sequence). CDR3 length: 14 residues. With 0 bases removed from V and 6 bases from J, the gap between germline ends came to 10 bases. CDR3 amino acids: CASSLGRDRNEQFF. The CDR3 nucleotides are TGTGCCAGCAGCTTGGGCCGCGACCGCAATGAGCAGTTCTTC.

The gene calls are TRBV29-1 and TRBJ1-4, with TRBD1 as a possible D gene (5 bases). Trimming pared 6 bases from V and 5 bases from J, leaving 13 bases between. Germline V lookup: CDR1 SQVTM, CDR2 ANQGSEA. This CDR3 is built from 13 residues. CDR3 sequence reads: CSVFDSVNEKLFF. The CDR3 DNA reads as TGCAGCGTCTTTGACAGCGTAAATGAAAAACTGTTTTTT.

V gene TRBV19 combines with J gene TRBJ1-5; 8 bases align to TRBD1. This CDR3 has 16 residues. After removal of 5 bases from V and 3 bases from J, the junction contained 9 bases not matched to a gene. Germline V gene sequence: CDR1 LNHDA, CDR2 SQIVND (reference sequence). The CDR3 sequence is CASSGRQGRDNQPQHF. CDR3 in DNA: TGTGCCAGTAGTGGGAGACAGGGGCGCGACAATCAGCCCCAGCATTTT.

V is TRBV18 and J is TRBJ2-3; the match to TRBD2 covers 7 bases. Germline lookup yields CDR1 KGHSH and CDR2 LQKENI. This CDR3 is 14 amino acids long. The V segment lost 2 bases and the J segment 10 bases; nucleotides outside the gene matches: 9. The CDR3 DNA sequence: TGTGCCAGCTCACCAGGACTAGGAGGAGAGGCGCAGTATTTT. Translating it yields CASSPGLGGEAQYF.

The gene calls are TRBV4-2 and TRBJ2-1; D is possibly TRBD1 (6 bases). V was cut by 5 bases and J by 0 bases, with 14 bases left in between. Germline CDR1 LGHNA, CDR2 YNFKEQ. The CDR3 totals 16 residues. CDR3 in amino acids: CASSSSGVSSYNEQFF. CDR3 coding DNA: TGTGCCAGCAGCTCCTCAGGGGTGAGCTCCTACAATGAGCAGTTCTTC.

This clone has a handful of counts. The chain employs TRBV19 and TRBJ1-5, with 7 positions matching TRBD1. Germline V gene sequence: CDR1 LNHDA, CDR2 SQIVND (reference sequence). This CDR3 region has 15 residues. Unmatched junction bases numbered 7, after V lost 5 bases and J lost 3 bases. CDR3 sequence reads: CASSQTGSYNQPQHF. The CDR3 DNA sequence: TGTGCCAGTAGTCAGACAGGGTCTTACAATCAGCCCCAGCATTTT.

This clone was detected once. The chain recombines TRBV5-1 with TRBJ1-3; tentative D call: TRBD1 (6 bases). V lost 0 bases and J 4 bases, leaving 8 bases between the germline ends. This CDR3 has 14 residues. Germline loops: CDR1 SGHRS, CDR2 YFSETQ. Here the CDR3 reads CASSLAGVGNTIYF. DNA of the CDR3: TGCGCCAGCAGCTTGGCAGGGGTCGGAAACACCATATATTTT.